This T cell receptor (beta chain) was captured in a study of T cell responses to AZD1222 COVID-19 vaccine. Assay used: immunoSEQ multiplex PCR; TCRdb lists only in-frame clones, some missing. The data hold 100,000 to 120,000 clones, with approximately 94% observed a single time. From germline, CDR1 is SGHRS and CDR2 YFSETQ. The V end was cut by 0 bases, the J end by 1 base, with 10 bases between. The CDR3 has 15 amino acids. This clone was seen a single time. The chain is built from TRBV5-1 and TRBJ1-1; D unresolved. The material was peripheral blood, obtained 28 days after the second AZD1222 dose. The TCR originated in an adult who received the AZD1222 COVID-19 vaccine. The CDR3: CASSLATLRNTEAFF. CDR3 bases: TGCGCCAGCAGCTTGGCCACACTGAGGAACACTGAAGCTTTCTTT.